This is a list of T cell receptor beta chains from one sample in a study of lymphopenia after photon versus proton radiotherapy. Sequencing used immunoSEQ multiplex PCR; TCRdb keeps in-frame clones, though not all of them. Of 70,000 or so clones detected, 92% appear once; the ten largest clones hold about 2%. Here the sequenced sample was peripheral blood, taken from a patient treated with photon-based radiotherapy. The receptor set was obtained from a woman aged 40 to 55 with cholangiocarcinoma. Each CDR3 is given with its conserved first and last residue. D genes are given only for firm matches. Clone sizes are given selectively: once, few, many, or a class where the clone is expanded.

v_call	j_call	d_call	clone_size	cdr3_aa	cdr3_nt
TRBV4-1	TRBJ2-1	TRBD2	.	CASSQDLGASGRAEQFF	TGCGCCAGCAGCCAAGATCTGGGGGCTAGCGGGAGGGCTGAGCAGTTCTTC
TRBV30	TRBJ1-6	.	.	CAWIPRGSYNSPLHF	TGTGCCTGGATCCCGAGGGGTTCCTATAATTCACCCCTCCACTTT
TRBV7-9	TRBJ2-3	.	few	CASSARRHRESGTDTQYF	TGTGCCAGCAGCGCCAGACGACACAGGGAATCGGGCACAGATACGCAGTATTTT
TRBV6-5	TRBJ2-3	.	.	CASLGQTTDTQYF	TGTGCCAGCCTCGGACAAACCACAGATACGCAGTATTTT
TRBV27	TRBJ2-7	TRBD1	.	CASSYGQGNSYEQYF	TGTGCCAGCAGTTACGGACAGGGGAACTCCTACGAGCAGTACTTC
TRBV7-6	TRBJ2-2	.	once	CASSSGTLGDTGELFF	TGTGCCAGCAGCTCCGGGACTCTGGGGGACACCGGGGAGCTGTTTTTT
TRBV30	TRBJ1-6	.	.	CAYTGWGSPLHF	TGTGCCTATACAGGGTGGGGGTCACCCCTCCACTTT
TRBV18	TRBJ1-1	TRBD1	.	CASSPGQINTEAFF	TGTGCCAGCTCACCGGGACAGATAAACACTGAAGCTTTCTTT
TRBV7-9	TRBJ1-1	.	.	CATTSFMVNTEAFF	TGTGCCACTACGTCTTTTATGGTGAACACTGAAGCTTTCTTT
TRBV18	TRBJ2-1	.	.	CASSRGVITYNEQFF	TGTGCCAGCTCCCGGGGAGTTATAACCTACAATGAGCAGTTCTTC
TRBV7-9	TRBJ2-5	.	once	CASSPPGIQETQYF	TGTGCCAGCAGCCCGCCTGGTATCCAAGAGACCCAGTACTTC
TRBV6-5	TRBJ1-2	.	.	CASSYSPERGVPGYTF	TGTGCCAGCAGTTACAGTCCGGAGCGGGGGGTCCCTGGCTACACCTTC
TRBV2	TRBJ1-6	.	few	CASIRQDNSPLHF	TGTGCCAGCATTAGACAGGACAATTCACCCCTCCACTTT
TRBV10-3	TRBJ2-7	TRBD2	.	CATSLGGVAYEQYF	TGTGCCACCAGTTTGGGAGGGGTAGCCTACGAGCAGTACTTC
TRBV4-2	TRBJ1-6	TRBD1	.	CASSQAIRTGDNSPLHF	TGTGCCAGCAGCCAAGCCATAAGGACAGGAGACAATTCACCCCTCCACTTT
TRBV28	TRBJ2-7	TRBD1	.	CASSSGQGVNYEQYF	TGTGCCAGCAGTTCTGGACAGGGGGTAAATTACGAGCAGTACTTC
TRBV27	TRBJ2-7	.	.	CASPTAAGQSYEQYF	TGTGCCAGCCCAACCGCTGCGGGACAGTCCTACGAGCAGTACTTC